This T cell receptor beta chain stems from a study of T-cell memory formation after mild COVID-19. Across the study: TCR clusters showed largely donor specificity.

TCRdb re-called the 5' RACE reads with MiXCR, one entry per CDR3 protein. The profile covers 25,000 to 35,000 distinct CDR3 sequences, with 12% appearing a single time and roughly 15% taken by the ten largest. Regarding the study as a whole: Memory from before infection featured some responding clones, which suggests cross-reactive memory joined.

The table lists this clonotype with many counts. What it recognizes is unknown. The CDR3 is made up of 15 amino acids. V was pared by 3 bases and J by 3 bases, with 7 bases of the junction left unmatched. Germline-derived CDR1 and CDR2 are SGHAT and FQDESV (reference sequence). The TCR originated in an adult woman who had mild COVID-19 (a few samples of this study predate the infection). Cell type and time point are not known. The source material was PBMCs or a T cell subset sorted from them (not recorded which). The J gene is TRBJ2-7, the V gene TRBV11-1; TRBD2 aligns across 8 bases. The CDR3 here is CASSFKAGVIYEQYF. The CDR3 nucleotides are TGTGCCAGCAGCTTCAAAGCGGGAGTTATCTACGAGCAGTACTTC. Using reference TRBV11-1 and TRBJ2-7 for the parts outside the CDR3, the full variable domain is EAEVAQSPRYKITEKSQAVAFWCDPISGHATLYWYRQILGQGPELLVQFQDESVVDDSQLPKDRFSAERLKGVDSTLKIQPAELGDSAMYLCASSFKAGVIYEQYFGPGTRLTVT.